This entry lists 17 T cell receptor beta chains sequenced from one sample in a study of shared clonotypes between healthy human individuals. Libraries were prepared by immunoSEQ multiplex PCR; TCRdb keeps only in-frame clonotypes and omits some of them. Of around 2,000,000 clones in the sample, about 94% are singletons; the top ten hold 0.95% to 1.5%. Naive CD8 cells, CD45RO-negative and positively selected for CCR7, excluded terminally differentiated effector memory CD45RA+ cells. Sequenced sample: naive CD8+ T cells sorted from blood. The receptors derive from a man aged 18 to 29 in good health.

The rearrangement joins TRBV5-4 to TRBJ2-7; unclear D gene. The CDR3 spans 14 residues. The V end was cut by 2 bases, the J end by 1 base, with 10 bases between. CDR1 is SGHNT and CDR2 is YYREEE in the germline V gene (reference sequence). CDR3 loop: CASSLDGRSYEQYF. The CDR3 region has the DNA TGTGCCAGCAGCTTAGACGGACGGTCCTACGAGCAGTACTTC.

With regard to this clone: Different DNA sequences within this sample yield the same CDR3. The genes are TRBV6-5 and TRBJ2-5; 7 bases are a match to TRBD1. The germline CDR1 and CDR2 sequences are MNHEY and SVGAGI. The CDR3 has 15 amino acids. V shed 2 bases and J 2 bases; nucleotides not matched to a gene: 5. The CDR3 sequence is CASSYVTGNQETQYF. The CDR3 DNA reads TGTGCCAGCAGTTACGTGACAGGGAATCAAGAGACCCAGTACTTC.

The CDR3 coding sequence is TGTGCCAGCAGATTTAGCGGGGTCCCCCATGAGCAGTTCTTC. Amino acid sequence: CASRFSGVPHEQFF. The rearrangement joins TRBV6-5 to TRBJ2-1; 8 nucleotides line up with TRBD2. Germline trimming cut 6 bases from V and 8 bases from J; bases unmatched to any gene: 9. This CDR3 is built from 14 residues. The germline V gene encodes CDR1 MNHEY and CDR2 SVGAGI.

V usage is TRBV7-9 and J usage is TRBJ2-1, with TRBD2 as a possible D gene (6 bases). The CDR3 consists of 12 residues. CDR1 SEHNR and CDR2 FQNEAQ come from the germline V gene (reference sequence). V lost 6 bases and J 5 bases, leaving 8 bases between the germline ends. The CDR3 DNA sequence: TGTGCCAGCAGACGCGGGAACAATGAGCAGTTCTTC. Its translation: CASRRGNNEQFF.

The V and J genes are TRBV6-5 and TRBJ2-3, with 7 bases identical to TRBD1. After removal of 0 bases from V and 4 bases from J, the junction contained 4 bases not matched to a gene. CDR3 length: 15 amino acids. Germline V gene lookup returns CDR1 MNHEY and CDR2 SVGAGI. CDR3 sequence reads: CASSYSHTGADTQYF. The CDR3 DNA is TGTGCCAGCAGTTACTCCCACACAGGGGCAGATACGCAGTATTTT.

V is TRBV9 and J is TRBJ2-2; D gene uncertain. Germline CDR1 reads SGDLS; CDR2 reads YYNGEE. The ends were cut back, 4 bases at V and 4 bases at J, with 11 bases in the middle. The CDR3 has 14 amino acids. The CDR3 DNA reads TGTGCCAGCAGCCCCTTAGTTTTCACCGGGGAGCTGTTTTTT. This sequence encodes CASSPLVFTGELFF.

This clone has only one observation. DNA of the CDR3: TGTGCCAGCAGGGGACTCACGAACACTGAAGCTTTCTTT. This sequence encodes CASRGLTNTEAFF. The rearrangement uses TRBV7-9 and TRBJ1-1; TRBD1 is a possible D gene (5 bases). Germline CDR1 and CDR2: SEHNR and FQNEAQ (reference sequence). The CDR3 runs to 13 residues. Trimming stripped 6 bases from V and 1 base from J, with 9 bases between.

V is TRBV4-2 and J is TRBJ2-2; 8 nucleotides agree with TRBD2. The CDR3 sequence is 19 residues long. Germline V gene lookup returns CDR1 LGHNA and CDR2 YNFKEQ. V gave up 0 bases and J gave up 6 bases; unmatched junction bases: 15. CDR3 residues: CASSQEESVQAGASGELFF. CDR3 DNA: TGTGCCAGCAGCCAAGAAGAATCCGTCCAAGCGGGGGCGTCCGGGGAGCTGTTTTTT.

The chain has TRBV2 and TRBJ2-1; the match to TRBD2 covers 11 bases. The germline gives CDR1 SNHLY, CDR2 FYNNEI. The CDR3 has 17 amino acids. V shed 5 bases and J 2 bases; nucleotides not matched to a gene: 8. CDR3 nucleotides: TGTGCCAGCAGTTCATTACTAGCGGGAGATACCTACAATGAGCAGTTCTTC. This sequence encodes CASSSLLAGDTYNEQFF.

The CDR3 spells CASSHFGDSQGYTF. The CDR3 DNA is TGCGCCAGCAGCCACTTTGGGGACTCCCAGGGCTACACCTTC. The chain uses TRBV4-3 and TRBJ1-2; a weak D match, TRBD1 (5 bases). V gave up 3 bases and J gave up 8 bases, with 16 bases separating them. CDR3 length: 14 amino acids. CDR1 and CDR2 from the germline V gene are LGHNA and YSLEER.

In this sample, this clone turned up once. The J gene is TRBJ1-5, the V gene TRBV21-1. TRBV21-1 is tagged as a pseudogene. The CDR3 spans 13 residues. CDR3 sequence: CASSNSSNQPQHF. In DNA form, the CDR3 reads TGTGCCAGCAGCAACAGCAGCAATCAGCCCCAGCATTTT.

The rearrangement uses TRBV7-8 and TRBJ2-7, with D possibly matching TRBD1 (6 bases). Trimming removed 5 bases at V and 3 bases at J, with 17 bases between. From germline, CDR1 is SGHVS and CDR2 FQNEAQ. The CDR3 runs 15 residues. CDR3 sequence reads: CASSLLPGQIYEQYF. CDR3 nucleotide sequence: TGTGCCAGCAGCCTACTGCCGGGACAAATCTACGAGCAGTACTTC. The whole variable domain, filled in from reference TRBV7-8 and TRBJ2-7, reads GAGVSQSPRYKVAKRGQDVALRCDPISGHVSLFWYQQALGQGPEFLTYFQNEAQLDKSGLPSDRFFAERPEGSVSTLKIQRTQQEDSAVYLCASSLLPGQIYEQYFGPGTRLTVT.

The chain links TRBV6-5 to TRBJ2-1; TRBD2 matches at 11 bases. Germline V CDR1 and CDR2: MNHEY, SVGAGI. J gave up 7 bases and V 6 bases, and 8 bases lay outside the gene matches. The CDR3 is 15 amino acids. CDR3 coding DNA: TGTGCCAGCAGCCTACTAGCGGGAGAGGTAAATGAGCAGTTCTTC. This gives the protein CASSLLAGEVNEQFF.

This clone was detected once. This chain links TRBV9 with TRBJ2-2; D not resolved. This CDR3 region has 12 residues. The V end was cut by 4 bases, the J end by 8 bases, with 9 bases between. The germline V gene encodes CDR1 SGDLS and CDR2 YYNGEE. The CDR3 DNA sequence: TGTGCCAGCAGCACCCACTGGGGGGAGCTGTTTTTT. This gives the protein CASSTHWGELFF. Together with reference TRBV9 and TRBJ2-2, the CDR3 gives the full variable domain: DSGVTQTPKHLITATGQRVTLRCSPRSGDLSVYWYQQSLDQGLQFLIQYYNGEERAKGNILERFSAQQFPDLHSELNLSSLELGDSALYFCASSTHWGELFFGEGSRLTVL.

The V and J genes are TRBV28 and TRBJ1-2; TRBD1 agrees at 9 bases. CDR1 and CDR2 (germline): MDHEN, SYDVKM. V shed 5 bases, J shed 4 bases, and the junction held 8 bases outside the gene matches. The length of the CDR3 is 15 residues. The CDR3 spells CASSLGQGLAYGYTF. In nucleotides, the CDR3 is TGTGCCAGCAGTCTTGGACAGGGGCTGGCCTATGGCTACACCTTC.

The chain has TRBV27 and TRBJ2-3, with TRBD2 identical over 7 bases. The ends lost 3 bases at V and 2 bases at J; junction bases unmatched: 5. The CDR3 sequence is 15 residues long. Germline CDR1 and CDR2: MNHEY and SMNVEV (reference sequence). The CDR3 bases are TGTGCCAGCAGTTTTCTGGGACTATTCACAGATACGCAGTATTTT. As protein: CASSFLGLFTDTQYF.

The chain has TRBV11-2 and TRBJ2-7; D is unclear. The germline V gene has CDR1 SGHAT and CDR2 FQNNGV. Trimming took 2 bases from V and 4 from J, leaving 9 bases between them. The CDR3 is 13 residues long. CDR3 nucleotides: TGTGCCAGCAGCTTATCGCCGGCATACGAGCAGTACTTC. Translation: CASSLSPAYEQYF.